The clone carrying this T cell receptor (beta chain) was counted ten times or more. Its antigen is unknown. Using quantitative 5'-RACE with molecular barcodes, the authors made TCR beta libraries. From the 5' RACE reads, TCRdb called clonotypes with MiXCR, one entry per CDR3 protein. Counted here are fewer than 550,000 distinct CDR3 sequences, 5.3% occurring once; the ten biggest clones make up around 3.5%. CDR1 is SEHNR and CDR2 is FQNEAQ in the germline V gene (reference sequence). CDR3 length: 13 amino acids. The V and J ends lost 4 bases and 3 bases, in that order; junction bases with no gene match: 1. This entry comes from a study of CD8 T cells in ankylosing spondylitis. Notes on the study in general: In ankylosing spondylitis patients, matched synovial fluid reportedly showed significant enrichment of disease-linked clones. Within peripheral blood, clones linked to disease were CD8+ and relatively rare. Several highly homologous variants made up a TCR beta motif that seemed to typify ankylosing spondylitis blood.

The sequence came from a male donor with ankylosing spondylitis. The V call is TRBV7-9, the J call TRBJ1-2; 8 bases are shared with TRBD1. Sequencing used blood, either unsorted or a sorted T cell fraction (not recorded which). The chain's CDR3 is CASSWGQDYGYTF. The CDR3 bases are TGTGCCAGCAGCTGGGGACAGGACTATGGCTACACCTTC.